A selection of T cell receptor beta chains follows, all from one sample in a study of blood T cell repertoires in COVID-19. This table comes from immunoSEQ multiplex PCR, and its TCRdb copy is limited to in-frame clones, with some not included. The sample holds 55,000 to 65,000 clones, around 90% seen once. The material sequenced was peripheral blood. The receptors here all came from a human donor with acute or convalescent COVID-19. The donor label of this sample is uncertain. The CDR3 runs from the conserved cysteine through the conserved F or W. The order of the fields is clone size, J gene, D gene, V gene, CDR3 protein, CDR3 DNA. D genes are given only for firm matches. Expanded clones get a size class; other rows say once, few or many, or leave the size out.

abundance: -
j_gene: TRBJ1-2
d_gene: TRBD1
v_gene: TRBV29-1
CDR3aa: CSAGTGDYGYTF
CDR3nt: TGCAGCGCCGGGACAGGGGACTATGGCTACACCTTC

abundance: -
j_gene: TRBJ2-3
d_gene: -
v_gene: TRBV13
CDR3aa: CASSSRVADTQYF
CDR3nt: TGTGCCAGCAGCTCCAGGGTGGCAGATACGCAGTATTTT

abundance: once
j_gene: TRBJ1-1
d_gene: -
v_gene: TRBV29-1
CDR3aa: CSVESGEGAFF
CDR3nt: TGCAGCGTTGAAAGTGGGGAGGGAGCTTTCTTT

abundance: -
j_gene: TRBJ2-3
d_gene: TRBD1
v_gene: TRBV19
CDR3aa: CASSIVRGRSTDTQYF
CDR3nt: TGTGCCAGTAGTATAGTTAGGGGGCGAAGCACAGATACGCAGTATTTT

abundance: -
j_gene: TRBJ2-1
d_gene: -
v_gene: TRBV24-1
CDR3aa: CATSDLSGRGGNNEQFF
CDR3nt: TGTGCCACCAGTGATTTATCGGGCAGGGGAGGGAACAATGAGCAGTTCTTC

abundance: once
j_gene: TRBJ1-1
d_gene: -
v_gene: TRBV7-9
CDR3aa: CASSPTGYTEAFF
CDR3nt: TGTGCCAGCAGCCCAACAGGGTACACTGAAGCTTTCTTT

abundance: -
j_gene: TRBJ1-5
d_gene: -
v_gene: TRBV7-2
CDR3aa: CASSLGVQGDQPQHF
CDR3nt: TGTGCCAGCAGCTTAGGTGTTCAGGGTGATCAGCCCCAGCATTTT

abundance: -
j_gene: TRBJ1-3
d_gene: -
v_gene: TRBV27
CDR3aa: CASSITGLGNTIYF
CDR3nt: TGTGCCAGCAGTATTACAGGGTTAGGAAACACCATATATTTT

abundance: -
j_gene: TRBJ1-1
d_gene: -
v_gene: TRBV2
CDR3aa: CASHREGMATEAFF
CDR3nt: TGTGCCAGCCACCGGGAGGGAATGGCCACTGAAGCTTTCTTT

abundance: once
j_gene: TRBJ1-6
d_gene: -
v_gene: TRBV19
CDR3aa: CASSTRASYNSPLHF
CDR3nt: TGTGCCAGTAGTACCAGGGCGTCCTATAATTCACCCCTCCACTTT

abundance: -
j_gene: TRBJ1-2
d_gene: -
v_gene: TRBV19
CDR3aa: CASYRGNYGYTF
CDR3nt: TGTGCCAGTTACCGCGGGAACTATGGCTACACCTTC

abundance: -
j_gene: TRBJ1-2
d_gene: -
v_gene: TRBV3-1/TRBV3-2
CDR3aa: CASSQGGQGYGYTF
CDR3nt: TGTGCCAGCAGCCAAGGTGGGCAGGGGTATGGCTACACCTTC

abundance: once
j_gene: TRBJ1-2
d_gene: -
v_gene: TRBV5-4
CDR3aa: CASSLPDKYYGYTF
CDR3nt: TGTGCCAGCAGCTTGCCAGACAAATACTATGGCTACACCTTC

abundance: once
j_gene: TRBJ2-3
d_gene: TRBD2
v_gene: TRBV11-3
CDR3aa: CASSLAGTSGTDTQYF
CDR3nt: TGTGCCAGCAGCTTGGCCGGGACTAGCGGCACAGATACGCAGTATTTT

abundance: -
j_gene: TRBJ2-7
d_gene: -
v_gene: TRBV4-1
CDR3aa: CASSSAARTYEQYF
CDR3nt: TGCGCCAGCAGCTCCGCCGCGAGAACCTACGAGCAGTACTTC

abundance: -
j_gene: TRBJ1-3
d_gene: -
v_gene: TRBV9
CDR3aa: CASSVAGSGNTIYF
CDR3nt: TGTGCCAGCAGCGTAGCAGGGTCTGGAAACACCATATATTTT

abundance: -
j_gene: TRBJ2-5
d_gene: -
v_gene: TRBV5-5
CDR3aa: CASIDRDPQRAQYF
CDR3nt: TGTGCCAGCATCGACCGGGATCCCCAGAGGGCCCAGTACTTC

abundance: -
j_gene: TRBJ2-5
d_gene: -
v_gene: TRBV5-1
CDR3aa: CASSGLYRGETQYF
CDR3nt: TGCGCCAGCAGCGGACTGTATCGAGGAGAGACCCAGTACTTC

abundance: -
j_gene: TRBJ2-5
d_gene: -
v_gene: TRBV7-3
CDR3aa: CASSLRDKQETQYF
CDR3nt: TGTGCCAGCAGCCTAAGGGACAAACAAGAGACCCAGTACTTC

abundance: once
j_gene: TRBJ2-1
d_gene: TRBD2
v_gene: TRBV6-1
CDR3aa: CASSGWTSGGGNEQFF
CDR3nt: TGTGCCAGCAGTGGATGGACTAGCGGGGGAGGAAATGAGCAGTTCTTC

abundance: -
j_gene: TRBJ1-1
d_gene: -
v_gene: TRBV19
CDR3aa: CASSIRTLNTEAFF
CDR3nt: TGTGCCAGTAGTATAAGGACTTTGAACACTGAAGCTTTCTTT

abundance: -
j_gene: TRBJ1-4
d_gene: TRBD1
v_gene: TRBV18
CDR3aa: CASNGQGPRNEKLFF
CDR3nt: TGTGCCAGCAACGGACAGGGGCCGAGAAATGAAAAACTGTTTTTT

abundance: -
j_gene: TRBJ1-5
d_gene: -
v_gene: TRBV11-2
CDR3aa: CASSPADSNQPQHF
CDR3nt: TGTGCCAGCAGCCCCGCAGATAGCAATCAGCCCCAGCATTTT

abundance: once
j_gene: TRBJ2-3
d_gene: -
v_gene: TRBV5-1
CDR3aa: CASSSGQTLRGTDTQYF
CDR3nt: TGCGCCAGCAGCTCGGGACAGACCCTTCGGGGGACAGATACGCAGTATTTT

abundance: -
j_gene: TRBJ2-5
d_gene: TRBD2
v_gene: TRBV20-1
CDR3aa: CSASLAGGQETQYF
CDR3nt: TGCAGTGCTAGTCTCGCGGGGGGCCAAGAGACCCAGTACTTC

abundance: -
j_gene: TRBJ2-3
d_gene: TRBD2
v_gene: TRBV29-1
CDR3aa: CSVEDPSGATDTQYF
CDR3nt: TGCAGCGTTGAAGATCCCAGCGGGGCAACAGATACGCAGTATTTT

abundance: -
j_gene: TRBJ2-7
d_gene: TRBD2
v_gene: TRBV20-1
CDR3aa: CSASGLAGAEQYF
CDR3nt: TGCAGTGCCAGTGGACTAGCGGGAGCAGAGCAGTACTTC

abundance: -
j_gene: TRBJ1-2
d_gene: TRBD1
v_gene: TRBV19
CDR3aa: CASSMRGQYYGYTF
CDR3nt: TGTGCCAGTAGTATGAGGGGACAGTACTATGGCTACACCTTC

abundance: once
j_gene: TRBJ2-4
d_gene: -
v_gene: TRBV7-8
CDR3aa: CASSLSHSESHIQYF
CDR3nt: TGTGCCAGCAGCTTAAGTCACAGTGAAAGTCACATTCAGTACTTC

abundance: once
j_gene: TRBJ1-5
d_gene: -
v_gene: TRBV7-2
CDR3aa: CASSISVSNQPQHF
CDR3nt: TGTGCCAGCAGCATTAGCGTGAGCAATCAGCCCCAGCATTTT

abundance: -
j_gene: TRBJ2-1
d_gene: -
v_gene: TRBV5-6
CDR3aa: CASSLLGGNEQFF
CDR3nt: TGTGCCAGCAGCCTCCTGGGGGGCAATGAGCAGTTCTTC

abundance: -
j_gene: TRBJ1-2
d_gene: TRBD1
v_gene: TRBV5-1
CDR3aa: CASSYGTGDGYTF
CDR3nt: TGCGCCAGCAGCTACGGGACAGGCGATGGCTACACCTTC

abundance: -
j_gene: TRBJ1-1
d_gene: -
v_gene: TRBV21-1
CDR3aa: CASTPRDRRVIREAFF
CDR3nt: TGTGCCAGCACCCCCAGGGACAGGAGGGTCATTAGGGAAGCTTTCTTT

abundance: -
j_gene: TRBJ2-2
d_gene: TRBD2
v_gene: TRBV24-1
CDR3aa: CATSDPGLARSGELFF
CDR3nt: TGTGCCACCAGTGACCCCGGACTAGCACGTAGCGGGGAGCTGTTTTTT

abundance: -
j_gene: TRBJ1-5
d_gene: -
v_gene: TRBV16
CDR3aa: CASSQGPNQPQHF
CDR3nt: TGTGCCAGCAGCCAGGGCCCCAATCAGCCCCAGCATTTT

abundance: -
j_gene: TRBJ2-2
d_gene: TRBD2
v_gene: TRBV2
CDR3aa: CASSGTSGRDTGELFF
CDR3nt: TGTGCCAGCAGTGGGACTAGCGGGAGAGACACCGGGGAGCTGTTTTTT

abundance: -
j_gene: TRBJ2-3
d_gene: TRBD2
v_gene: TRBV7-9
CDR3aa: CASSPSGGSTDTQYF
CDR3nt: TGTGCCAGCAGCCCTAGCGGGGGAAGCACAGATACGCAGTATTTT

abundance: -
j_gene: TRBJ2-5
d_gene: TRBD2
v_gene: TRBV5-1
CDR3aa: CASKSGTNQETQYF
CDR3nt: TGCGCCAGCAAAAGCGGGACTAACCAAGAGACCCAGTACTTC

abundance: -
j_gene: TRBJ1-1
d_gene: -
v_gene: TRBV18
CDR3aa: CASRATFGDTEAFF
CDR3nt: TGTGCCAGCCGCGCCACGTTCGGAGACACTGAAGCTTTCTTT

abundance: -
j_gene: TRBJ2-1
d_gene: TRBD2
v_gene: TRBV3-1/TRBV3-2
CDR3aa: CASSLRASGGSEQFF
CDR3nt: TGTGCCAGCAGCCTGCGGGCTAGCGGGGGAAGTGAGCAGTTCTTC

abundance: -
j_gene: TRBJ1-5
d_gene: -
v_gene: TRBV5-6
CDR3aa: CASSTYTGSHNQPQHF
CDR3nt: TGTGCCAGCAGCACCTACACAGGGTCTCACAATCAGCCCCAGCATTTT

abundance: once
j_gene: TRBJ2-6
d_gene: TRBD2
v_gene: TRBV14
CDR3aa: CASSPGLAGGRWTGANVLTF
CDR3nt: TGTGCCAGCAGTCCCGGTTTAGCGGGAGGGAGGTGGACTGGGGCCAACGTCCTGACTTTC

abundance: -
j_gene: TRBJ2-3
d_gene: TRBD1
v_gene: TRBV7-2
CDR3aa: CASSTRDRGLTDTQYF
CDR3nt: TGTGCCAGCAGCACTCGGGACAGGGGGTTGACAGATACGCAGTATTTT

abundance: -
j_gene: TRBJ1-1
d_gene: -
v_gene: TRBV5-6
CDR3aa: CASSRRTNTEAFF
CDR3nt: TGTGCCAGCAGTCGACGGACTAACACTGAAGCTTTCTTT

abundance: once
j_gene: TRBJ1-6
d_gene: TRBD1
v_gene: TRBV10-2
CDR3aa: CATERTGLDSPLHF
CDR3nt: TGCGCCACCGAGAGGACAGGTTTGGATTCACCCCTCCACTTT

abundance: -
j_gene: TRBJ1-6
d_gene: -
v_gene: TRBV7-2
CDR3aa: CASSPWASTNSPLHF
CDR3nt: TGTGCCAGCAGCCCCTGGGCCAGTACTAATTCACCCCTCCACTTT

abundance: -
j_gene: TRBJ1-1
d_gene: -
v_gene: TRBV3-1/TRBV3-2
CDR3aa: CASSQGREAFF
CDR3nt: TGTGCCAGCAGCCAAGGCAGGGAAGCTTTCTTT

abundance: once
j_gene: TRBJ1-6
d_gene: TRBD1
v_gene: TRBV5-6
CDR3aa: CASSLQGGRSPLHF
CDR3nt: TGTGCCAGCAGCTTACAGGGGGGACGGTCACCCCTCCACTTT

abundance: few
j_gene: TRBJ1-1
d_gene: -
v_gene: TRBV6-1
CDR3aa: CASNTGGKAFF
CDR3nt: TGTGCCAGCAACACCGGGGGAAAAGCTTTCTTT

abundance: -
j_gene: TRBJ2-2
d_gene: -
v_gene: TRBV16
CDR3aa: CASSQSNQGGELFF
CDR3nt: TGTGCCAGCAGCCAATCCAACCAGGGAGGGGAGCTGTTTTTT

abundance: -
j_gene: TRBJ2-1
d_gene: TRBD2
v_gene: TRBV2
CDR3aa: CASSEALRAGGQFF
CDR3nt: TGTGCCAGCAGTGAAGCGCTTCGGGCGGGGGGGCAGTTCTTC